These 16 T cell receptor beta chains were all obtained from the same sample, sequenced in a study of blood T cells in healthy people across ages. Primers used in a second PCR of roughly 6 to 11 cycles were a sample-barcoded 5' primer and a J-beta primer mix. TCRdb passed the 5' RACE reads through MiXCR, listing each CDR3 protein once. The sample holds some 940,000 distinct CDR3 sequences; roughly 29% are singletons and the top ten take around 9.6%. This same sample was also part of a study on T cells of mothers and their children.

The sample comprised blood. These receptors originate from a woman aged 40 to 55 in good health.

J is TRBJ2-2 and V is TRBV7-9, with a tentative D call TRBD1 (5 bases). Germline assignment: CDR1 SEHNR and CDR2 FQNEAQ (reference sequence). CDR3 length: 14 amino acids. V lost 5 bases to trimming and J lost 3 bases, with 10 bases between them. CDR3 sequence (DNA): TGTGCCAGCAGCCACCAGGGTGACACCGGGGAGCTGTTTTTT. It yields the protein CASSHQGDTGELFF.

This clonotype was recorded at least ten times. This sequence joins TRBV5-6 and TRBJ2-4; D unresolved. The CDR3 is 16 amino acids. V gave up 0 bases and J gave up 5 bases, with 15 bases separating them. Germline V gene sequence: CDR1 SGHDT, CDR2 YYEEEE. As DNA, the CDR3 is TGTGCCAGCAGCTTGGTTCTCACTGGGGTCGAAAACATTCAGTACTTC. Amino acids: CASSLVLTGVENIQYF. Full variable domain (missing parts from reference TRBV5-6 and TRBJ2-4): DAGVTQSPTHLIKTRGQQVTLRCSPKSGHDTVSWYQQALGQGPQFIFQYYEEEERQRGNFPDRFSGHQFPNYSSELNVNALLLGDSALYLCASSLVLTGVENIQYFGAGTRLSVL.

V gene TRBV5-1 combines with J gene TRBJ2-5; tentatively, D is TRBD2 (6 bases). The CDR3 consists of 17 residues. Trimming removed 0 bases at V and 4 bases at J, with 19 bases between. Per the germline V gene, CDR1 is SGHRS and CDR2 is YFSETQ. The CDR3 DNA reads as TGCGCCAGCAGCTTGGAATTCTCGCGGGGCGGGTCAGAGACCCAGTACTTC. It is translated as CASSLEFSRGGSETQYF.

The V and J genes are TRBV18 and TRBJ2-7; D is unclear. Germline V gene lookup returns CDR1 KGHSH and CDR2 LQKENI. The germline V and J ends were trimmed by 2 bases and 4 bases, with 9 bases remaining between them. This CDR3 is 13 amino acids long. Here the CDR3 DNA reads TGTGCCAGCTCACCATTAGAAGAATACGAGCAGTACTTC. Translating gives CASSPLEEYEQYF. The variable domain in full, with the rest retrieved from reference TRBV18 and TRBJ2-7, is NAGVMQNPRHLVRRRGQEARLRCSPMKGHSHVYWYRQLPEEGLKFMVYLQKENIIDESGMPKERFSAEFPKEGPSILRIQQVVRGDSAAYFCASSPLEEYEQYFGPGTRLTVT.

There are a few counts of this clonotype. A single base separates this from a much larger clone, so it may be a read error. The chain links TRBV11-2 to TRBJ2-4; no reliable D call. The CDR3 runs to 13 residues. Germline values: CDR1 SGHAT, CDR2 FQNNGV. The CDR3 here is CAGSFPPKNIQYF. The CDR3 DNA reads TGTGCCGGCAGCTTCCCACCCAAAAACATTCAGTACTTC.

This clonotype was observed a single time. Without the conserved terminal phenylalanine or tryptophan, this CDR3 likely stems from a read error. The chain links TRBV18 to TRBJ1-2, with 10 bases matching TRBD1. Trimming at V came to 1 base and at J to 6 bases, leaving 5 bases not matched to a gene. CDR1 KGHSH and CDR2 LQKENI come from the germline V gene. The CDR3 contains 15 residues. CDR3 nucleotides: TGTGCCAGCTCACCACAACCGGGACAGGGGAATGGCTACACCTGC. Its protein is CASSPQPGQGNGYTC.

The table lists this clonotype with a few counts. This chain connects TRBV20-1 to TRBJ1-4; maybe TRBD1 (6 bases). The V end was cut by 7 bases, the J end by 1 base, with 19 bases between. This CDR3 has 16 residues. Germline CDR1 is DFQATT and CDR2 is SNEGSKA (reference sequence). The CDR3 region has the DNA TGCAGTGTCCCGACGCGGGGGCGGCTAACTAATGAAAAACTGTTTTTT. This encodes CSVPTRGRLTNEKLFF.

The chain is built from TRBV29-1 and TRBJ1-1; no reliable D call. Trimming took off 1 base at V and 1 base at J, with 4 bases between the two ends. This CDR3 has 12 residues. Per germline, CDR1 SQVTM and CDR2 ANQGSEA. The CDR3 nucleotides read TGCAGCGTTGAAGGAGGGAACACTGAAGCTTTCTTT. It is translated as CSVEGGNTEAFF. The full variable domain, with the rest looked up from reference TRBV29-1 and TRBJ1-1, is SAVISQKPSRDICQRGTSLTIQCQVDSQVTMMFWYRQQPGQSLTLIATANQGSEATYESGFVIDKFPISRPNLTFSTLTVSNMSPEDSSIYLCSVEGGNTEAFFGQGTRLTVV.

This clonotype was recorded many times. J is TRBJ2-5 and V is TRBV5-1, with 11 nucleotides matching TRBD2. Losses at the gene ends were 4 bases for V and 2 bases for J; bases not matched to a gene: 13. Germline V gene sequence: CDR1 SGHRS, CDR2 YFSETQ. The CDR3 is made up of 18 amino acids. CDR3 bases: TGCGCCAGCAGCGTCTCCGGGGCTAGCGGGGGGACTCAAGAGACCCAGTACTTC. Protein: CASSVSGASGGTQETQYF.

V and J are TRBV9 and TRBJ1-2; D may be TRBD1 (6 bases). V was shortened by 3 bases and J by 5 bases, with 20 bases between the two germline ends. The CDR3 consists of 16 residues. Germline CDR1 SGDLS, CDR2 YYNGEE. The CDR3 loop reads CASSALPSLRGYGYTF. The CDR3 DNA follows: TGTGCCAGCAGCGCCCTACCCTCCCTTAGGGGGTATGGCTACACCTTC.

V is TRBV5-1 and J is TRBJ1-5; a weak D match, TRBD1 (5 bases). CDR3 size: 15 residues. Germline V gene sequence: CDR1 SGHRS, CDR2 YFSETQ. V gave up 3 bases and J gave up 2 bases, with 12 bases separating them. CDR3 nucleotide sequence: TGCGCCAGCAGCTCAACGGGGGAGGGCAATCAGCCCCAGCATTTT. It encodes CASSSTGEGNQPQHF.

This clonotype has more than one count but fewer than ten. The chain is built from TRBV9 and TRBJ2-3, with 9 positions matching TRBD2. The CDR3 has 17 residues. V lost 0 bases and J lost 2; bases outside the gene matches: 7. Germline assignment: CDR1 SGDLS and CDR2 YYNGEE. CDR3 sequence reads: CASSVEPSGDVTDTQYF. The CDR3 nucleotides are TGTGCCAGCAGCGTAGAGCCTAGCGGGGACGTCACAGATACGCAGTATTTT.

This clonotype showed up just a few times. It may be a read error: a sequence one base away is much more abundant. This sequence joins TRBV20-1 and TRBJ2-4; D might be TRBD1 or TRBD2, each matching 6 bases. The germline V gene encodes CDR1 DFQATT and CDR2 SNEGSKA (reference sequence). This CDR3 is 12 amino acids long. This chain's CDR3 is CRAREGGNIQYF. CDR3 DNA: TGCAGGGCTAGAGAGGGGGGAAACATTCAGTACTTC.

This clonotype was counted only a few times. Being one base from a much bigger clone, this may be a read error. The chain's CDR3 is CASSLGRGDYVQYF. The CDR3 DNA sequence: TGTGCCAGCAGCTTGGGACGGGGTGACTACGTGCAGTACTTC. This rearrangement joins TRBV5-8 to TRBJ2-7, with D possibly being TRBD2 (5 bases). Germline CDR1 and CDR2: SGHTS and YDEGEE. The CDR3 length is 14 residues.

This chain's CDR3 is CSVDGTYIGYGYTF. Written as DNA, the CDR3 is TGCAGCGTTGATGGGACATATATAGGCTATGGCTACACCTTC. This chain connects TRBV29-1 to TRBJ1-2; D might be TRBD1 (6 bases). V was pared by 3 bases and J by 4 bases, with 15 bases between. CDR3 length equals 14 residues. The germline CDR1 and CDR2 sequences are SQVTM and ANQGSEA.

This clonotype was found many times. The chain joins TRBV4-2 to TRBJ1-1; tentative D call: TRBD1 (6 bases). CDR3 length: 15 amino acids. The V and J ends lost 4 bases and 2 bases respectively, with 14 bases between them. The germline CDR1 and CDR2 sequences are LGHNA and YNFKEQ. CDR3 residues: CASSPSQGINTEAFF. Written as DNA, the CDR3 is TGTGCCAGCAGCCCTTCCCAGGGGATTAACACTGAAGCTTTCTTT.